This record concerns one T cell receptor (beta chain) sequence. The data are from a study of blood T cell repertoires in COVID-19. Participants' own reports of clinical history determined their cohort assignment. TCRdb's copy holds only in-frame clones and misses some; the assay was immunoSEQ multiplex PCR. The table includes over 110,000 clones, nearly 85% detected once. Sequencing was performed on PBMCs or T cells enriched from blood (not recorded which). The sequence was obtained from a man aged 45-65 years in a cohort exposed to, infected with or recovered from COVID-19 (not recorded which).

DNA for the CDR3: TGTGCCGGCCGGACAGGGGGCGACTATGGCTACACCTTC. This translates into CAGRTGGDYGYTF. The chain couples TRBV10-3 to TRBJ1-2; TRBD1 matches at 11 bases. With 11 bases clipped from V and 3 bases from J, the junction kept 5 bases outside the gene matches. The germline V gene has CDR1 ENHRY and CDR2 SYGVKD. CDR3 length: 13 residues.